These 12 T cell receptor beta chains originate from one sample sequenced in a study of Graves' ophthalmopathy and Graves' hyperthyroidism. For repertoire sequencing, the TCR beta CDR3 regions were amplified from RNA transcripts. First-round RT-PCR relied on HTBI primers, and a second-round multiplex PCR came next. One entry per CDR3 protein, called by TCRdb with MiXCR from the multiplex PCR reads. In the table there are a few hundred thousand distinct CDR3 sequences, approximately 17% of which are singletons. The specimen was peripheral blood. These receptor sequences come from an adult woman with stable Graves' hyperthyroidism.

This clonotype was found many times. The gene calls are TRBV4-1 and TRBJ2-5; D not certain. Trimming took 5 bases from V and 2 from J, leaving 9 bases between them. Germline-derived CDR1 and CDR2 are MGHRA and YSYEKL. The CDR3 runs 13 residues. The CDR3, as DNA: TGCGCCAGCAGCTTCACTATACAAGAGACCCAGTACTTC. It codes for CASSFTIQETQYF.

This clonotype was observed at least ten times. The rearrangement links TRBV12-3 or TRBV12-4 to TRBJ2-7; a possible D gene is TRBD2 (6 bases). Trimming pared 4 bases from V and 4 bases from J, leaving 14 bases between. The CDR3 runs to 14 residues. The CDR3 sequence is CASSWVGGGYEQYF. The CDR3 DNA reads as TGTGCCAGCAGTTGGGTGGGAGGAGGGTACGAGCAGTACTTC.

This clonotype was seen more than once but under ten times. This chain connects TRBV12-3 or TRBV12-4 to TRBJ2-5, with 7 bases that match TRBD2. The junction had 8 bases not matched to a gene; V was cut back by 6 bases and J by 7 bases. The CDR3 extends over 13 amino acids. This CDR3 is CASSVERGTTQYF. The CDR3, as DNA: TGTGCCAGCAGCGTAGAGCGGGGTACGACCCAGTACTTC.

This clonotype was seen at least ten times. V gene TRBV4-1 combines with J gene TRBJ2-5; 8 bases fit TRBD1. This CDR3 has 15 amino acids. The trim removed 4 bases at V and 5 bases at J, leaving 9 bases unmatched. Per the germline V gene, CDR1 is MGHRA and CDR2 is YSYEKL. The CDR3 DNA is TGCGCCAGCAGCCGAGAAAGGACAGGGTTCGAGACCCAGTACTTC. This gives the protein CASSRERTGFETQYF.

This clonotype was seen repeatedly, ten times or more. This chain uses TRBV30 with TRBJ1-1; perhaps TRBD1 as D (6 bases). Trimming shortened V by 3 bases and J by 6 bases, and 14 bases separated the two germline ends. CDR1 GTSNPN and CDR2 SVGIG come from the germline V gene (reference sequence). The length of the CDR3 is 13 residues. Here the CDR3 DNA reads TGTGCCTGGAGGACCACAGGGACCCCTGAAGCTTTCTTT. This gives the protein CAWRTTGTPEAFF.

This clonotype has just a few counts. The J gene is TRBJ2-5, the V gene TRBV18; D remains ambiguous. V lost 11 bases and J lost 3, with 25 bases in between. Germline V gene data show CDR1 as KGHSH and CDR2 as LQKENI. This CDR3 is built from 16 residues. The CDR3, as DNA: TGTGCCCCGACTCAGCCCCCCTTAACTACTGAAGAGACCCAGTACTTC. Its protein is CAPTQPPLTTEETQYF.

This clonotype was counted ten times or more. V is TRBV28 and J is TRBJ1-5; unclear D gene. The CDR3 length is 15 residues. Trimming removed 3 bases at V and 0 bases at J, with 9 bases between. CDR1 is MDHEN and CDR2 is SYDVKM in the germline V gene. The CDR3: CASSFAVLSNQPQHF. The CDR3 nucleotides are TGTGCCAGCAGTTTCGCGGTTCTTAGCAATCAGCCCCAGCATTTT. Supplemented by reference TRBV28 and TRBJ1-5, the full variable domain reads DVKVTQSSRYLVKRTGEKVFLECVQDMDHENMFWYRQDPGLGLRLIYFSYDVKMKEKGDIPEGYSVSREKKERFSLILESASTNQTSMYLCASSFAVLSNQPQHFGDGTRLSIL.

This clonotype was observed many times. V gene TRBV6-2 or TRBV6-3 combines with J gene TRBJ1-2, with D tentatively TRBD1 (5 bases). This CDR3 is 13 amino acids long. Trimming removed 8 bases at V and 4 bases at J, with 14 bases between. CDR1 is MNHEY, CDR2 SVGEGT, per germline. The CDR3 is CASASGHFYGYTF. As DNA, the CDR3 is TGTGCCAGCGCTTCCGGACACTTCTATGGCTACACCTTC.

V usage is TRBV7-2 and J usage is TRBJ1-2; D remains unclear. Germline V gives CDR1 SGHTA, CDR2 FQGNSA. The V gene lost 3 bases and the J gene lost 1 base, with 12 bases spanning the gap. CDR3 length: 15 residues. The CDR3 sequence: CASSLLRDSNYGYTF. The CDR3 DNA follows: TGTGCCAGCAGCTTGCTTCGGGATAGTAACTATGGCTACACCTTC.

As concerns this clonotype: This sequence may be a read error, since a much larger clone differs from it by one base. The chain couples TRBV6-1 to TRBJ2-1, with 7 bases aligning to TRBD2. The CDR3 is 14 residues long. CDR1 is MNHNS, CDR2 SASEGT, per germline. J lost 8 bases, V lost 3 bases, and 7 bases had no gene match. DNA for the CDR3: TGTGCCAGCAGTGACGCGGGAGAGTACTATGAGCAGTTCTTC. Its protein product is CASSDAGEYYEQFF.

This clonotype was counted at least ten times. This chain connects TRBV6-5 to TRBJ1-2; 12 bases match TRBD1. Germline CDR1 and CDR2: MNHEY and SVGAGI. This CDR3 is built from 16 residues. V shed 4 bases and J 4 bases; nucleotides not matched to a gene: 7. CDR3 DNA sequence: TGTGCCAGCAGTTCACCGGGACAGGGGGCTTTCTATGGCTACACCTTC. Encoded protein: CASSSPGQGAFYGYTF.

The V call is TRBV25-1, the J call TRBJ2-7; 7 bases align to TRBD1. V was pared by 4 bases and J by 2 bases, with 11 bases of the junction left unmatched. The CDR3 is 16 amino acids. The V gene's germline CDR1 is MGHDK and CDR2 SYGVNS. CDR3 sequence (DNA): TGTGCCAGCAGTGCCGAATCGGGACAGCCCCCCTACGAGCAGTACTTC. Translating it yields CASSAESGQPPYEQYF.